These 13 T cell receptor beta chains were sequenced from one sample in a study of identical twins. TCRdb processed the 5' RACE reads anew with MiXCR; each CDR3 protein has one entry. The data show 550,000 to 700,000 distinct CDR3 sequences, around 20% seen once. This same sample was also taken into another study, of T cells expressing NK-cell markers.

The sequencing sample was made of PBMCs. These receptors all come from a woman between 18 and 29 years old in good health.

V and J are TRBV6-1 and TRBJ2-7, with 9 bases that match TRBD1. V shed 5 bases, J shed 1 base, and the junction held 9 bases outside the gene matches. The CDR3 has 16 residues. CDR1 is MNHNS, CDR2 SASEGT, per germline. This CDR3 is CASSPVLTGGSYEQYF. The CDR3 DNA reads TGTGCCAGCAGTCCCGTCCTGACAGGGGGTTCCTACGAGCAGTACTTC.

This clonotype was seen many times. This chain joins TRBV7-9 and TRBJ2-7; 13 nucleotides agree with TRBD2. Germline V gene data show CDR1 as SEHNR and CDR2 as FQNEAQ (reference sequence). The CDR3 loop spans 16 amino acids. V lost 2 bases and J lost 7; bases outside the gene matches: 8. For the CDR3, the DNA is TGTGCCAGCAGCTTACTTCGGACTAGCGGGAGTAGGGAGCAGTACTTC. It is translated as CASSLLRTSGSREQYF.

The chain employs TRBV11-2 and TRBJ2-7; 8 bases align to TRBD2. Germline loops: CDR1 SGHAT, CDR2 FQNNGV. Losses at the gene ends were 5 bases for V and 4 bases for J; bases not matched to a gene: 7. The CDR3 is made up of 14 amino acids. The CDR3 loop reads CASSPIRGGYEQYF. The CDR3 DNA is TGTGCCAGCAGCCCGATTCGGGGGGGGTACGAGCAGTACTTC.

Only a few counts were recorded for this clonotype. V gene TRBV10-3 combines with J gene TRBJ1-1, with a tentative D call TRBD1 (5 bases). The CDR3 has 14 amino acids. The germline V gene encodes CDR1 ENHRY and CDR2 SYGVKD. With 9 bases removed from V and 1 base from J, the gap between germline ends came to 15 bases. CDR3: CAMKGTAGNTEAFF. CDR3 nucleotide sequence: TGTGCCATGAAAGGGACGGCCGGGAACACTGAAGCTTTCTTT.

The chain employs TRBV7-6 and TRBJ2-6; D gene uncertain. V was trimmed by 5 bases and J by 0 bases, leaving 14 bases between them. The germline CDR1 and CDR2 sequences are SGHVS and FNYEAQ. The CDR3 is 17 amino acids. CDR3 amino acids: CASSLGHGDSGANVLTF. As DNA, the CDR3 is TGTGCCAGCAGCCTAGGGCACGGCGACTCTGGGGCCAACGTCCTGACTTTC.

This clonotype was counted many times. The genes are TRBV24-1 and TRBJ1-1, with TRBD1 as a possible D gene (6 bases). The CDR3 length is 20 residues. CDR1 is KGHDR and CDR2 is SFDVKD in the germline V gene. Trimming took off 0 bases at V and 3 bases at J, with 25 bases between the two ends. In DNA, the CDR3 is TGTGCCACCAGTGATTTGGGCCCGCAGGGACACAAGACACGGGACACTGAAGCTTTCTTT. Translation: CATSDLGPQGHKTRDTEAFF.

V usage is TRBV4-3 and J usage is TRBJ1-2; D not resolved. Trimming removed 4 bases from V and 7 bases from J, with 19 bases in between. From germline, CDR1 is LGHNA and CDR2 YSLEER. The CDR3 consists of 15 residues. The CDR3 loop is CASSLESGRKVGYTF. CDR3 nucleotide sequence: TGCGCCAGCAGCCTGGAGTCTGGAAGAAAGGTTGGCTACACCTTC.

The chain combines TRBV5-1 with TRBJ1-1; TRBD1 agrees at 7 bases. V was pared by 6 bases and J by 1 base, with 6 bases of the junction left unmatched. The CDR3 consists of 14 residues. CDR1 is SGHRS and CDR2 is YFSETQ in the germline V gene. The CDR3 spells CASTQQGSNTEAFF. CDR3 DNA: TGCGCCAGCACTCAACAGGGGTCGAACACTGAAGCTTTCTTT.

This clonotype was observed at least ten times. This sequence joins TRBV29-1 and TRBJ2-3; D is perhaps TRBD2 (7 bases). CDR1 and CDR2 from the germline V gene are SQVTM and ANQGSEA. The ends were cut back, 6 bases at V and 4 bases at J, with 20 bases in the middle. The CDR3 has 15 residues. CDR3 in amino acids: CSVAGGGAESDTQYF. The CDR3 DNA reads TGCAGCGTGGCGGGCGGGGGCGCTGAATCAGATACGCAGTATTTT.

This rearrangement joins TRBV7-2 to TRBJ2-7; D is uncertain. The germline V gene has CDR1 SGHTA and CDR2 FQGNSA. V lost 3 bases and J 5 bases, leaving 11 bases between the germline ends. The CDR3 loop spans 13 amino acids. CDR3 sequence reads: CASSFKGGNEQYF. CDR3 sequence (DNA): TGTGCCAGCAGCTTTAAGGGTGGGAACGAGCAGTACTTC. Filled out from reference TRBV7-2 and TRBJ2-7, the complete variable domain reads GAGVSQSPSNKVTEKGKDVELRCDPISGHTALYWYRQSLGQGLEFLIYFQGNSAPDKSGLPSDRFSAERTGGSVSTLTIQRTQQEDSAVYLCASSFKGGNEQYFGPGTRLTVT.

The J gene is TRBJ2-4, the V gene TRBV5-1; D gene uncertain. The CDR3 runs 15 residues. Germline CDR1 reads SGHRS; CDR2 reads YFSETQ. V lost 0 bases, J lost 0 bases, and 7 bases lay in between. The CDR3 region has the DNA TGCGCCAGCAGCTTGGCCACGATAGCCAAAAACATTCAGTACTTC. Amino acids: CASSLATIAKNIQYF. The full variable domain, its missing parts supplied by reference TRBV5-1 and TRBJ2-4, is KAGVTQTPRYLIKTRGQQVTLSCSPISGHRSVSWYQQTPGQGLQFLFEYFSETQRNKGNFPGRFSGRQFSNSRSEMNVSTLELGDSALYLCASSLATIAKNIQYFGAGTRLSVL.

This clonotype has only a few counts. CDR3 loop: CASSPGWSDTQYF. Here the CDR3 DNA reads TGTGCCAGCAGCCCCGGGTGGTCAGATACGCAGTATTTT. The chain is built from TRBV7-3 and TRBJ2-3; D unclear. This CDR3 spans 13 amino acids. From germline, CDR1 is SGHTA and CDR2 FQGTGA. V was trimmed by 5 bases and J by 4 bases, leaving 10 bases between them.

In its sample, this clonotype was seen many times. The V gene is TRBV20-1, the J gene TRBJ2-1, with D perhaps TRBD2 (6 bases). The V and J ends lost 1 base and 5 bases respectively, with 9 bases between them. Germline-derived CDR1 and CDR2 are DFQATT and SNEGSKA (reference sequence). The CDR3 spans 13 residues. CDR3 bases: TGCAGTGCTAGAGGGGTAGCGGACAATGAGCAGTTCTTC. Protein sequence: CSARGVADNEQFF.